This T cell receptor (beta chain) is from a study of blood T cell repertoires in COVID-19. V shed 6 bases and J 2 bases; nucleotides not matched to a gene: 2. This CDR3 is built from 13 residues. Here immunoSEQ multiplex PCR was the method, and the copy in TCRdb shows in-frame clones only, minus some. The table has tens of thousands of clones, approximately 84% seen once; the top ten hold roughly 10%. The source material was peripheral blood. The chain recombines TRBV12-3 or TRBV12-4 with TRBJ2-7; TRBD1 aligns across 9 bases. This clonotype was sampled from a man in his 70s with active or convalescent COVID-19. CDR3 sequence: CASSRDRAYEQYF. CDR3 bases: TGTGCCAGCAGCCGGGACAGGGCCTACGAGCAGTACTTC.